The 32 T cell receptor beta chains presented below share a single source sample, sequenced in a study of cytomegalovirus exposure and HLA in healthy donors. Sequenced by immunoSEQ multiplex PCR; TCRdb stores in-frame clones only, minus some. The sample holds 200,000 to 250,000 clones, about 89% seen once. The material sequenced was PBMCs. These receptors originate from a woman between 18 and 30 years old in good health and CMV-seronegative.

The sample holds one count of this clone. Other DNA sequences in this specimen translate into the identical CDR3. The CDR3 protein is CASSPGQNTEAFF. The CDR3 DNA follows: TGTGCCAGCAGCCCGGGACAGAACACTGAAGCTTTCTTT. The V gene is TRBV7-9, the J gene TRBJ1-1, with D possibly matching TRBD1 (6 bases). This CDR3 has 13 amino acids. Trimming shortened V by 5 bases and J by 1 base, and 8 bases separated the two germline ends. Germline V gene sequence: CDR1 SEHNR, CDR2 FQNEAQ (reference sequence). The full variable domain, with the rest looked up from reference TRBV7-9 and TRBJ1-1, is DTGVSQNPRHKITKRGQNVTFRCDPISEHNRLYWYRQTLGQGPEFLTYFQNEAQLEKSRLLSDRFSAERPKGSFSTLEIQRTEQGDSAMYLCASSPGQNTEAFFGQGTRLTVV.

The chain has TRBV27 and TRBJ2-3; 12 bases are a match to TRBD2. V dropped 4 bases and J dropped 4; count of bases not matched to a gene: 3. Germline V gives CDR1 MNHEY, CDR2 SMNVEV (reference sequence). This CDR3 comprises 15 residues. The CDR3 here is CASSYGLAGSDTQYF. The CDR3 bases are TGTGCCAGCAGTTATGGACTAGCGGGATCAGATACGCAGTATTTT.

This chain joins TRBV11-1 and TRBJ2-2, with 10 positions matching TRBD2. Germline V gene sequence: CDR1 SGHAT, CDR2 FQDESV (reference sequence). Unmatched junction bases numbered 3, after V lost 4 bases and J lost 4 bases. This CDR3 region has 15 residues. The CDR3 region has the DNA TGTGCCAGCAGCTCCCGACTAGCGGGCACCGGGGAGCTGTTTTTT. It translates to CASSSRLAGTGELFF. The full variable domain, its missing parts supplied by reference TRBV11-1 and TRBJ2-2, is EAEVAQSPRYKITEKSQAVAFWCDPISGHATLYWYRQILGQGPELLVQFQDESVVDDSQLPKDRFSAERLKGVDSTLKIQPAELGDSAMYLCASSSRLAGTGELFFGEGSRLTVL.

J is TRBJ1-5 and V is TRBV30, with D maybe TRBD1 (6 bases). Between the trimmed V and J ends, which lost 3 bases and 8 bases, there was a span of 14 bases. The CDR3 extends over 13 amino acids. Germline V gene data show CDR1 as GTSNPN and CDR2 as SVGIG (reference sequence). In DNA, the CDR3 is TGTGCCTGGAGCGAACAGGGTGTAAAGCCCCAGCATTTT. Amino acid sequence: CAWSEQGVKPQHF.

This chain joins TRBV2 and TRBJ2-1; D call uncertain. The CDR3 runs to 13 residues. CDR1 is SNHLY, CDR2 FYNNEI, per germline. The V and J ends lost 5 bases and 8 bases respectively, with 13 bases between them. This CDR3 reads CASSRSGGDEQFF. CDR3 nucleotides: TGTGCCAGCAGTAGATCGGGTGGCGATGAGCAGTTCTTC.

This chain connects TRBV7-8 to TRBJ2-1, with D possibly matching TRBD2 (6 bases). Per the germline V gene, CDR1 is SGHVS and CDR2 is FQNEAQ. The CDR3 sequence is 14 residues long. V lost 1 base to trimming and J lost 6 bases, with 10 bases between them. CDR3 DNA sequence: TGTGCCAGCAGCTTAGGTGTTAGCGGCAATGAGCAGTTCTTC. Its protein is CASSLGVSGNEQFF.

CDR3 bases: TGTGCCAGCAGCTCCGGACAGGGATGGGGGACCCAGTACTTC. It specifies CASSSGQGWGTQYF. The chain links TRBV9 to TRBJ2-5; 8 bases align to TRBD1. The CDR3 totals 14 residues. V shed 4 bases, J shed 7 bases, and the junction held 9 bases outside the gene matches. Per germline, CDR1 SGDLS and CDR2 YYNGEE.

This chain uses TRBV2 with TRBJ2-3; D not resolved. Germline loops: CDR1 SNHLY, CDR2 FYNNEI. This CDR3 is built from 13 residues. The CDR3 DNA follows: TGTGCAGCTGGCGGAACTAGCACAGATACGCAGTATTTT. Residues: CAAGGTSTDTQYF.

This clone was found once. The chain couples TRBV29-1 to TRBJ2-7; 12 bases are a match to TRBD2. The CDR3 loop spans 11 amino acids. J was trimmed by 12 bases and V by 7 bases; bases with no gene match: 7. CDR1 is SQVTM, CDR2 ANQGSEA, per germline. The CDR3 DNA reads TGCAGCGCCAGGACTAGCGGGAACGTGTACTTC. Its protein is CSARTSGNVYF.

V gene TRBV28 combines with J gene TRBJ2-1; 8 nucleotides line up with TRBD1. With V trimmed by 6 bases and J by 6 bases, 10 bases remained unmatched. Germline V lookup: CDR1 MDHEN, CDR2 SYDVKM. The length of the CDR3 is 15 residues. In DNA, the CDR3 is TGTGCCAGCAGGGAAACAGGGGGGTGGCGCAATGAGCAGTTCTTC. Amino acid sequence: CASRETGGWRNEQFF.

The chain combines TRBV6-6 with TRBJ1-1; the D is unclear. CDR3 size: 11 residues. In germline, CDR1 is MNHNY, CDR2 SVGAGI (reference sequence). The V gene lost 6 bases and the J gene lost 11 bases, with 13 bases spanning the gap. In nucleotides, the CDR3 is TGTGCCAGCAGCAACACGAAGGAGGCTTTCTTT. Its protein product is CASSNTKEAFF.

The J gene is TRBJ1-1, the V gene TRBV18, with 8 bases matching TRBD1. Germline V CDR1 and CDR2: KGHSH, LQKENI. There are 15 residues in the CDR3. V gave up 5 bases and J gave up 4 bases; unmatched junction bases: 9. The CDR3 nucleotides read TGTGCCAGCTCAATCTCAGGGGGCTCTGGCACTGAAGCTTTCTTT. Protein sequence: CASSISGGSGTEAFF.

On this clone itself: A read error may produce the germline difference seen at one junction end. J is TRBJ1-1 and V is TRBV30, with 7 bases fitting TRBD1. The CDR3 spans 13 residues. Germline V gives CDR1 GTSNPN, CDR2 SVGIG (reference sequence). As DNA, the CDR3 is TGTGCCTGGAGTGGGACGCATCAGGGGGGTGGGCCCTTT. Protein product: CAWSGTHQGGGPF.

The chain joins TRBV2 to TRBJ1-2; possible D gene TRBD1, 5 bases. The germline V and J ends were trimmed by 1 base and 6 bases, with 18 bases remaining between them. The CDR3 is 16 residues long. CDR1 and CDR2 from the germline V gene are SNHLY and FYNNEI. CDR3: CASSEEGNRPTDGYTF. The CDR3 DNA is TGTGCCAGCAGTGAAGAAGGGAACAGGCCTACTGATGGCTACACCTTC.

The gene calls are TRBV5-1 and TRBJ2-1, with 12 bases matching TRBD2. Germline values: CDR1 SGHRS, CDR2 YFSETQ. V trimming: 2 bases; J trimming: 4 bases; junction bases outside the gene matches: 4. The CDR3 is 16 amino acids. CDR3 nucleotide sequence: TGCGCCAGCAGCTTTGCTAGCGGGAGGGCATACAATGAGCAGTTCTTC. Its protein is CASSFASGRAYNEQFF.

The J gene is TRBJ2-6, the V gene TRBV18, with 12 bases that match TRBD2. Germline trimming cut 4 bases from V and 4 bases from J; bases unmatched to any gene: 14. The length of the CDR3 is 20 residues. The V gene's germline CDR1 is KGHSH and CDR2 LQKENI. For the CDR3, the DNA is TGTGCCAGCTCACTGATCGGTCTAGCGGGAGGGCCGCTGGGGGCCAACGTCCTGACTTTC. It is translated as CASSLIGLAGGPLGANVLTF.

This clone turned up a few times. The chain combines TRBV6-1 with TRBJ2-5; TRBD2 aligns across 8 bases. CDR1 is MNHNS and CDR2 is SASEGT in the germline V gene. The CDR3 sequence is 16 residues long. V was clipped by 2 bases and J by 4 bases; unmatched bases: 9. CDR3 bases: TGTGCCAGCAGTGAATCGGGAGGGAAGGGCGCAGAGACCCAGTACTTC. This gives the protein CASSESGGKGAETQYF.

The rearrangement uses TRBV9 and TRBJ1-1; D is perhaps TRBD1 (6 bases). CDR1 and CDR2 (germline): SGDLS, YYNGEE. The CDR3 runs 17 residues. V lost 1 base to trimming and J lost 4 bases, with 20 bases between them. As DNA, the CDR3 is TGTGCCAGCAGCGTACCTCAGGGGCTCTTCATCGGCACTGAAGCTTTCTTT. Protein product: CASSVPQGLFIGTEAFF. Based on the CDR3 plus reference TRBV9 and TRBJ1-1, the full variable domain is DSGVTQTPKHLITATGQRVTLRCSPRSGDLSVYWYQQSLDQGLQFLIQYYNGEERAKGNILERFSAQQFPDLHSELNLSSLELGDSALYFCASSVPQGLFIGTEAFFGQGTRLTVV.

V and J are TRBV2 and TRBJ1-1; D uncertain. Between the trimmed V and J ends, which lost 6 bases and 3 bases, there was a span of 11 bases. In germline, CDR1 is SNHLY, CDR2 FYNNEI. CDR3 length: 13 amino acids. CDR3 amino acids: CASRFDTDTEAFF. In nucleotides, the CDR3 is TGTGCCAGCAGATTCGACACGGACACTGAAGCTTTCTTT.

This chain uses TRBV10-1 with TRBJ1-3; tentative D call: TRBD1 (6 bases). Germline loops: CDR1 WNHNN, CDR2 SYGVQD (reference sequence). V was trimmed by 3 bases and J by 3 bases, leaving 15 bases between them. This CDR3 has 16 amino acids. CDR3 loop: CASSDHVTGNGNTIYF. The CDR3 DNA follows: TGCGCCAGCAGTGACCACGTAACAGGGAATGGAAACACCATATATTTT.

The chain links TRBV5-1 to TRBJ2-7; tentatively, D is TRBD2 (5 bases). CDR1 is SGHRS, CDR2 YFSETQ, per germline. The CDR3 has 16 residues. V was cut by 4 bases and J by 3 bases, with 20 bases left in between. The CDR3 bases are TGCGCCAGCAGCCGAGGGCCCGGGGATGCCAACTACGAGCAGTACTTC. This gives the protein CASSRGPGDANYEQYF.

V and J are TRBV6-6 and TRBJ2-7; D call uncertain. The CDR3 covers 13 residues. V lost 0 bases to trimming and J lost 3 bases, with 6 bases between them. The germline gives CDR1 MNHNY, CDR2 SVGAGI (reference sequence). CDR3 sequence: CASSYSISYEQYF. CDR3 coding DNA: TGTGCCAGCAGTTACTCGATTAGCTACGAGCAGTACTTC.

The chain couples TRBV7-3 to TRBJ2-2; 11 nucleotides match TRBD2. Trimming removed 5 bases from V and 5 bases from J; junction bases left unmatched: 4. From germline, CDR1 is SGHTA and CDR2 FQGTGA. The CDR3 contains 15 residues. CDR3 region: CASSARTSGTGELFF. Here the CDR3 DNA reads TGTGCCAGCAGCGCTCGGACTAGCGGGACCGGGGAGCTGTTTTTT.

This chain joins TRBV5-5 and TRBJ2-1; TRBD2 matches 14 bases. V dropped 4 bases and J dropped 2; count of bases not matched to a gene: 14. Germline V gives CDR1 SGHKS, CDR2 YYEKEE (reference sequence). The CDR3 is 20 amino acids. The CDR3 nucleotides are TGTGCCAGCAGCCTAGACAGGGGGCGACTAGCGGGAGGGCCCTACAATGAGCAGTTCTTC. Amino acids: CASSLDRGRLAGGPYNEQFF.

This clone was detected only once. The chain uses TRBV5-1 and TRBJ2-3; 8 nucleotides line up with TRBD2. Germline CDR1 SGHRS, CDR2 YFSETQ. The J segment lost 4 bases and the V segment lost 4 bases, leaving 14 bases of the junction unmatched. This CDR3 is 17 amino acids long. CDR3 loop: CASSPPGRAGGPDTQYF. The CDR3 bases are TGCGCCAGCAGCCCCCCCGGGCGCGCGGGAGGACCAGATACGCAGTATTTT.

The chain recombines TRBV6-5 with TRBJ1-2; 7 positions agree with TRBD1. The CDR3 totals 13 residues. Per the germline V gene, CDR1 is MNHEY and CDR2 is SVGAGI. V trimming: 6 bases; J trimming: 6 bases; junction bases outside the gene matches: 7. Here the CDR3 reads CASRPTGLNGYTF. The CDR3 bases are TGTGCCAGCAGGCCGACAGGGCTGAATGGCTACACCTTC.

The chain joins TRBV5-1 to TRBJ1-4, with 7 positions matching TRBD1. The CDR3 is 18 residues long. Germline values: CDR1 SGHRS, CDR2 YFSETQ. With V trimmed by 0 bases and J by 5 bases, 13 bases remained unmatched. The CDR3 DNA follows: TGCGCCAGCAGCTTGGCTCTTCAATCAGACAGGGCCAATGAAAAACTGTTTTTT. Its protein is CASSLALQSDRANEKLFF.

The J gene is TRBJ1-1, the V gene TRBV29-1; no definite D call. The CDR3 runs 12 residues. Looked up from germline, CDR1 is SQVTM and CDR2 is ANQGSEA. V was cut by 4 bases and J by 4 bases, with 10 bases left in between. The CDR3 loop reads CSVGRVGTEAFF. CDR3 DNA: TGCAGCGTTGGTCGGGTGGGCACTGAAGCTTTCTTT.

The table lists this clone with a count of one. CDR3 sequence reads: CASSSGSHYEQYF. In DNA form, the CDR3 reads TGTGCCAGCAGTTCCGGGTCCCACTACGAGCAGTACTTC. The chain is built from TRBV27 and TRBJ2-7; D call uncertain. Germline V lookup: CDR1 MNHEY, CDR2 SMNVEV (reference sequence). There are 13 residues in the CDR3. The ends were cut back, 4 bases at V and 3 bases at J, with 10 bases in the middle.

The rearrangement links TRBV30 to TRBJ1-3; 7 bases match TRBD1. The CDR3 is made up of 12 amino acids. CDR1 is GTSNPN and CDR2 is SVGIG in the germline V gene (reference sequence). With V trimmed by 4 bases and J by 4 bases, 1 base remained unmatched. The CDR3 DNA reads as TGTGCCTGGACAGGGGGAGGAAACACCATATATTTT. Protein sequence: CAWTGGGNTIYF.

This rearrangement joins TRBV30 to TRBJ2-7, with D perhaps TRBD1 (5 bases). Looked up from germline, CDR1 is GTSNPN and CDR2 is SVGIG (reference sequence). The CDR3 consists of 12 residues. The V end was cut by 4 bases, the J end by 3 bases, with 10 bases between. The chain's CDR3 is CAWNPGLYEQYF. DNA of the CDR3: TGTGCCTGGAACCCAGGGCTCTACGAGCAGTACTTC.

The V gene is TRBV7-6, the J gene TRBJ1-1; no firm D call. CDR3 length: 12 amino acids. The V end lost 8 bases, the J end lost 4 bases, and 11 bases lay between the germline ends. The germline CDR1 and CDR2 sequences are SGHVS and FNYEAQ. The chain's CDR3 is CASGSLSTEAFF. The CDR3 bases are TGTGCCAGCGGCTCCCTTTCCACTGAAGCTTTCTTT.